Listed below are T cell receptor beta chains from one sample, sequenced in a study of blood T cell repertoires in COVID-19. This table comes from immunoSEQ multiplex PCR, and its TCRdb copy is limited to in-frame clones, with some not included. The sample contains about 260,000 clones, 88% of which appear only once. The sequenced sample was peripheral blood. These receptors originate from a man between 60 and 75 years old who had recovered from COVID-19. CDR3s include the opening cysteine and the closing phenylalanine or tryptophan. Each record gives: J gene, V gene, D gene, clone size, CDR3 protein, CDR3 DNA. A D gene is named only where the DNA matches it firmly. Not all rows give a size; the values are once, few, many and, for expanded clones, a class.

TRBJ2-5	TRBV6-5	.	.	CASSYSWRGAQETQYF	TGTGCCAGCAGTTACTCGTGGAGGGGAGCCCAAGAGACCCAGTACTTC
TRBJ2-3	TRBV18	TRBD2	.	CASSPTSGGLTDTQYF	TGTGCCAGCTCGCCGACTAGCGGGGGTTTGACAGATACGCAGTATTTT
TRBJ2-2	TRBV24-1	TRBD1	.	CATSDLWQGAPGELFF	TGTGCCACCAGTGATTTGTGGCAGGGGGCCCCCGGGGAGCTGTTTTTT
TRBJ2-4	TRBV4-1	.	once	CASSQLGYGGVGRDIQYF	TGCGCCAGCAGCCAACTGGGATATGGGGGCGTGGGGAGAGACATTCAGTACTTC
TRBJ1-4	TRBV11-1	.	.	CASSRDGVGNEKLFF	TGTGCCAGCAGCCGAGACGGAGTCGGTAATGAAAAACTGTTTTTT
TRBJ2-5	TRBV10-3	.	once	CAISELWETQYF	TGTGCCATCAGTGAGCTATGGGAGACCCAGTACTTC
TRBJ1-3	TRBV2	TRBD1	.	CASSPTGSGNTIYF	TGTGCCAGCAGTCCGACAGGGTCTGGAAACACCATATATTTT
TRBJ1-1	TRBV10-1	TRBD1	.	CASSIRGDTEAFF	TGCGCCAGCAGTATCAGGGGGGACACTGAAGCTTTCTTT
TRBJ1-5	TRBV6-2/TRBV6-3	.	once	CASSYWDNGSNQPQHF	TGTGCCAGCAGTTACTGGGACAATGGGAGCAATCAGCCCCAGCATTTT
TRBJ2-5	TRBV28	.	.	CASSLGQGTETQYF	TGTGCCAGCAGTTTAGGGCAGGGGACGGAGACCCAGTACTTC
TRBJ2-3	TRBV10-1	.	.	CASSELSGPSTDTQYF	TGCGCCAGCAGTGAGCTCAGCGGGCCTAGCACAGATACGCAGTATTTT
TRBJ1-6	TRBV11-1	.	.	CASSHGGGVNSPLHF	TGTGCCAGCAGCCATGGTGGAGGGGTTAATTCACCCCTCCACTTT
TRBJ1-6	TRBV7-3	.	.	CASSSWTDSPLHF	TGTGCCAGCAGCTCATGGACAGATTCACCCCTCCACTTT
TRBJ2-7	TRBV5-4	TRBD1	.	CASSLGGTGIPYEQYF	TGTGCCAGCAGCCTGGGTGGGACAGGGATCCCCTACGAGCAGTACTTC
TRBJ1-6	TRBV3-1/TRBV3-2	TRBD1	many	CASSYGTGDSPLHF	TGTGCCAGCAGCTACGGGACAGGCGATTCACCCCTCCACTTT